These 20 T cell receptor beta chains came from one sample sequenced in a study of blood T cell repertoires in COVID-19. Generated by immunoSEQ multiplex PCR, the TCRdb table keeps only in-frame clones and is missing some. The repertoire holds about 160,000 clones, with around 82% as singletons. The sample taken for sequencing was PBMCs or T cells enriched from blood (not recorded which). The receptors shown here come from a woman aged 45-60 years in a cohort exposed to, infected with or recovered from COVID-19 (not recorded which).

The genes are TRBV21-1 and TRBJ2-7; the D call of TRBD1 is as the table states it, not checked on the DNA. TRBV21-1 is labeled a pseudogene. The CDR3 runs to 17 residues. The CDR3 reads CASSKEHFLCRVYEQYF. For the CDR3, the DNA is TGTGCCAGCAGCAAAGAACATTTCCTCTGCAGGGTATACGAGCAGTACTTC.

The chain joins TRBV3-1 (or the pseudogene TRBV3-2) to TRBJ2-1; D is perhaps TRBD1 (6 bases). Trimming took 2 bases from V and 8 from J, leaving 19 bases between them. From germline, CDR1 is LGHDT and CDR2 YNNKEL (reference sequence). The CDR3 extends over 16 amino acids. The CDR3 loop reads CASSQNRRGNKDEQFF. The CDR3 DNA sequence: TGTGCCAGCAGCCAAAACAGAAGGGGGAACAAGGATGAGCAGTTCTTC.

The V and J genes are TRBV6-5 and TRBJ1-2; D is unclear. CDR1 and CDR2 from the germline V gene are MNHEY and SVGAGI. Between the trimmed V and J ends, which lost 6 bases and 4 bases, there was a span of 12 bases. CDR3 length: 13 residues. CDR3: CASRTLGRYGYTF. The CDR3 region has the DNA TGTGCCAGCAGAACACTAGGTCGCTATGGCTACACCTTC.

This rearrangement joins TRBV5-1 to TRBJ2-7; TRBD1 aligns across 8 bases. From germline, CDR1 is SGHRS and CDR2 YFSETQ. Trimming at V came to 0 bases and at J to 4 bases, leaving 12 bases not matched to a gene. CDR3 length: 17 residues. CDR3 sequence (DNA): TGCGCCAGCAGCTTGGGTCCGCCCGGGCAGGGGGCTTACGAGCAGTACTTC. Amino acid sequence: CASSLGPPGQGAYEQYF. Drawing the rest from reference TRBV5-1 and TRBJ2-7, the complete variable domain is KAGVTQTPRYLIKTRGQQVTLSCSPISGHRSVSWYQQTPGQGLQFLFEYFSETQRNKGNFPGRFSGRQFSNSRSEMNVSTLELGDSALYLCASSLGPPGQGAYEQYFGPGTRLTVT.

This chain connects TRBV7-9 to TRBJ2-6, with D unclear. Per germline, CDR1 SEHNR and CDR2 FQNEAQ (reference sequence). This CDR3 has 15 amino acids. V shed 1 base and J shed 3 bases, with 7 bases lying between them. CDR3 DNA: TGTGCCAGCAGCTTAGTTGTACTTGGGGCCAACGTCCTGACTTTC. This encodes CASSLVVLGANVLTF.

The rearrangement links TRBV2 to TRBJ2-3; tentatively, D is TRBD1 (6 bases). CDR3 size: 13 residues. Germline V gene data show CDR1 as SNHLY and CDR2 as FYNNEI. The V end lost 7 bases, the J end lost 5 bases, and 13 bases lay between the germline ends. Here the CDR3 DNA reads TGTGCCAGCAAAACAGGGATATTAGATACGCAGTATTTT. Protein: CASKTGILDTQYF.

For the CDR3, the DNA is TGTGCCAGCAGTTCGCTGGTCCTATCTGGCTATGGCTACACCTTC. It specifies CASSSLVLSGYGYTF. This chain links TRBV28 with TRBJ1-2; D is unresolved. CDR3 length: 15 amino acids. Germline V CDR1 and CDR2: MDHEN, SYDVKM. V gave up 4 bases and J gave up 4 bases, with 16 bases separating them.

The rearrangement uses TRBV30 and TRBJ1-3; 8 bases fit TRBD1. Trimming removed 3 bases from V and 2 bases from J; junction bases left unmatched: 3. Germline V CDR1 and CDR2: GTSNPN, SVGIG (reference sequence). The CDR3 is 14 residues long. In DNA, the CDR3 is TGTGCCTGGAGGGACAGGGAGGCTGGAAACACCATATATTTT. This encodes CAWRDREAGNTIYF.

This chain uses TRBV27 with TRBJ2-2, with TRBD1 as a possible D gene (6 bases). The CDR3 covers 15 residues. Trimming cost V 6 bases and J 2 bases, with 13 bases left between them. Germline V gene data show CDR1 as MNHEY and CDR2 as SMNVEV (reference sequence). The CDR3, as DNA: TGTGCCAGCAGCCCCCTCAGGGGCAACACCGGGGAGCTGTTTTTT. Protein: CASSPLRGNTGELFF.

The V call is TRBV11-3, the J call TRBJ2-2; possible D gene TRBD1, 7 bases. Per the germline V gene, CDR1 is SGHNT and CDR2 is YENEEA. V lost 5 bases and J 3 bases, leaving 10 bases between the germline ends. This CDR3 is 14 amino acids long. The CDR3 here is CASSQGGDTGELFF. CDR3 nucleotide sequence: TGTGCCAGCAGCCAGGGGGGTGACACCGGGGAGCTGTTTTTT.

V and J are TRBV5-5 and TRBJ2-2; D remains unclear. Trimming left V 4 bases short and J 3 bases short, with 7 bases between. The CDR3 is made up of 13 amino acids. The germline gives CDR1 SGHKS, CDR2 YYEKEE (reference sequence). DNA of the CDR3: TGTGCCAGCAGCCGCGTACACACCGGGGAGCTGTTTTTT. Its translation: CASSRVHTGELFF.

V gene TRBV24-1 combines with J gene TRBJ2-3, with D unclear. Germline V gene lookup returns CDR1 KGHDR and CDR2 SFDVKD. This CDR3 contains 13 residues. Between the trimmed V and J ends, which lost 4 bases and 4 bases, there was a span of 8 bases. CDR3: CATSDPSADTQYF. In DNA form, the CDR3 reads TGTGCCACCAGTGACCCGAGCGCAGATACGCAGTATTTT.

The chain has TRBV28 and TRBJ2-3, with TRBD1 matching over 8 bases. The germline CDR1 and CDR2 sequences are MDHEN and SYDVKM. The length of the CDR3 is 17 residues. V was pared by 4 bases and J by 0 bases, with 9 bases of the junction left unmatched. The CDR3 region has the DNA TGTGCCAGCAGTTGGACAGGGTTAATCCCTAGCACAGATACGCAGTATTTT. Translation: CASSWTGLIPSTDTQYF.

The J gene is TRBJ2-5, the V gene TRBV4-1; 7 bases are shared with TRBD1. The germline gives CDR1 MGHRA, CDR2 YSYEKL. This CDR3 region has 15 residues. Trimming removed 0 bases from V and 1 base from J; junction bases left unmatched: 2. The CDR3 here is CASSQDGTAQETQYF. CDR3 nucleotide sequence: TGCGCCAGCAGCCAAGACGGGACAGCCCAAGAGACCCAGTACTTC.

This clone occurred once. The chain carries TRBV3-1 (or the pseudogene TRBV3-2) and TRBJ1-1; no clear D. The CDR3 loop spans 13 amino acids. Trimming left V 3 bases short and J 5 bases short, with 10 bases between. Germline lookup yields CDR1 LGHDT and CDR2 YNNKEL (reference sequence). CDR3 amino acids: CASSQGVVTEAFF. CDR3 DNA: TGTGCCAGCAGCCAGGGAGTCGTTACTGAAGCTTTCTTT.

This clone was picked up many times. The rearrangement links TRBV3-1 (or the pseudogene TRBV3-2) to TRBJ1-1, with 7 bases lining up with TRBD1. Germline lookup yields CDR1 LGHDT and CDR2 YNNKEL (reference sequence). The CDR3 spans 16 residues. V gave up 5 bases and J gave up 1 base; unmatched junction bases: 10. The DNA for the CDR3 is TGTGCCAGCAGCGAGAGCAGACAGGGACGGAACACTGAAGCTTTCTTT. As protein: CASSESRQGRNTEAFF.

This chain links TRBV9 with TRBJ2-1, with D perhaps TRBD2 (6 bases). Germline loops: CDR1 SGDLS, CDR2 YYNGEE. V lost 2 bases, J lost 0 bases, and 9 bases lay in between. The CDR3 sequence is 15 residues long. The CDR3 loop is CASSVRDFSYNEQFF. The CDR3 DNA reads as TGTGCCAGCAGCGTCAGGGACTTCTCCTACAATGAGCAGTTCTTC. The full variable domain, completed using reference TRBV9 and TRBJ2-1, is DSGVTQTPKHLITATGQRVTLRCSPRSGDLSVYWYQQSLDQGLQFLIQYYNGEERAKGNILERFSAQQFPDLHSELNLSSLELGDSALYFCASSVRDFSYNEQFFGPGTRLTVL.

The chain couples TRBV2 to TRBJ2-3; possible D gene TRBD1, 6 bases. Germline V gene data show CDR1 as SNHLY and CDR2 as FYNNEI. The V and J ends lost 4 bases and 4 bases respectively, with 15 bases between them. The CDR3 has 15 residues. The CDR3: CASSGRSGASDTQYF. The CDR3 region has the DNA TGTGCCAGCAGTGGCCGTTCAGGGGCGTCAGATACGCAGTATTTT.

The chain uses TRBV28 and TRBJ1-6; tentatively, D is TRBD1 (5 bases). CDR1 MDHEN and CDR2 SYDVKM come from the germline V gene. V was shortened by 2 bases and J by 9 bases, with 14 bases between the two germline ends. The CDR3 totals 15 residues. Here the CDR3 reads CASSLNRGNSSPLHF. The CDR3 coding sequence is TGTGCCAGCAGTTTAAACCGGGGGAATAGTTCACCCCTCCACTTT.

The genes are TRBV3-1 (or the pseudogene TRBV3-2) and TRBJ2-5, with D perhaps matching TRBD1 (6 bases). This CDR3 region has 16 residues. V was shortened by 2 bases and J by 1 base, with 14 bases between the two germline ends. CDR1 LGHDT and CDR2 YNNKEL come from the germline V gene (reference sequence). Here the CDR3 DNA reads TGTGCCAGCAGCCAACCCGCAGGGGACCTCCAAGAGACCCAGTACTTC. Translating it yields CASSQPAGDLQETQYF.